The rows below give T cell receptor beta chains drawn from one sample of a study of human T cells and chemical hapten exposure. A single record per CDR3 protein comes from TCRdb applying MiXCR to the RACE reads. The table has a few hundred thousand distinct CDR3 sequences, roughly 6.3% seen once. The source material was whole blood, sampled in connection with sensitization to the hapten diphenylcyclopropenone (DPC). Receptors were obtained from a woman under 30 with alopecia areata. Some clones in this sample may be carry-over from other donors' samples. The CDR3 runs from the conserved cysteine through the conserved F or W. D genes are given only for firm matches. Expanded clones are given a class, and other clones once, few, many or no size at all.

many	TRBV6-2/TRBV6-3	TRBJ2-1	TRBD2	TGTGCCAGCAGACAACCGGGACTAGCATCTAATGAGCAGTTCTTC	CASRQPGLASNEQFF
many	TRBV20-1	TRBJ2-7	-	TGCAGTGCCTGGGCCGAAAAATACTACGAGCAGTACTTC	CSAWAEKYYEQYF
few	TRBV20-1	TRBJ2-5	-	TGCAGTGCTAGGGACCACCAAGAGACCCAGTACTTC	CSARDHQETQYF
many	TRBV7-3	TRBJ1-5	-	TGTGCCAGCAGCTTATTCCATTTT	CASSLFHF
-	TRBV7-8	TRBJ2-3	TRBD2	TGTGCCAGCAGCTTAGTCCTGACTAGCGGGGGCCGCACAGATACGCAGTATTTT	CASSLVLTSGGRTDTQYF
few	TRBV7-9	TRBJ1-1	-	TGTGCCAGCAGCCCCGGGGTTAGCACTGAAGCTTTCTTT	CASSPGVSTEAFF
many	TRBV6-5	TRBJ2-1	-	TGTGCCAGCAGGGGGGGCTGGAGGAATGAGCAGTTCTTC	CASRGGWRNEQFF
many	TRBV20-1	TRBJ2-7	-	TGCAGTGCTAGAGCCCCCCCGGGACTTTCCTACGAGCAGTACTTC	CSARAPPGLSYEQYF
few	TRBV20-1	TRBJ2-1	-	TGCAGTGCTAGAGATATCAGAGAGGACAATGAGCAGTTCTTC	CSARDIREDNEQFF
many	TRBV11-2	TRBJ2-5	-	TGTGCCAGCAGCCTCCGGGTCCAAGAGACCCAGTACTTC	CASSLRVQETQYF
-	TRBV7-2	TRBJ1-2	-	TGTGCCAGCAGATTAGGGGGGCTTTATGGCTACACCTTC	CASRLGGLYGYTF
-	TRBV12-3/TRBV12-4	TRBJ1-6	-	TGTGCCAGCAGCGCCACAGGGACCTATAATTCACCCCTCCACTTT	CASSATGTYNSPLHF
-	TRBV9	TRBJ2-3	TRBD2	TGTGCCAGCAGCGTAACTAGCGGGAGGATCAGTGGGACGCAGTATTTT	CASSVTSGRISGTQYF
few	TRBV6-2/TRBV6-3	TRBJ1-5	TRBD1	TGTGCCAGCAGTTACTTCCCAGGGGGCGGTCAGCCCCAGCATTTT	CASSYFPGGGQPQHF
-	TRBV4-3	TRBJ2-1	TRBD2	TGCGCCAGCAGCCTGGAGCGGGGGGCTTGGAATGAGCAGTTCTTC	CASSLERGAWNEQFF
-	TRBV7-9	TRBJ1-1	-	TGTGCCAGCAGCTCGTGGGGACAAAGTGAAGCTTTCTTT	CASSSWGQSEAFF
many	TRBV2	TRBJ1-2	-	TGTGCCAGCAGTGAATCCCAGGCAGACTATGGCTACACCTTC	CASSESQADYGYTF
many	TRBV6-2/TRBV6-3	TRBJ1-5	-	TGTGCCAGCAGTTACCGTGAGGGGAATCAGCCCCAGCATTTT	CASSYREGNQPQHF
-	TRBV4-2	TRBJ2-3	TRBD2	TGTGCCAGCAGCCAAGTGAGCGGGGGAGCAGATACGCAGTATTTT	CASSQVSGGADTQYF
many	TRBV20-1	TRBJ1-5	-	TGCAGTGCTAGCAGGGGTCAGCCCCAGCATTTT	CSASRGQPQHF
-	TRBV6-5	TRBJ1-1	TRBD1	TGTTTGGGGAGGGACAGTCTTGAAGCTTTCTTT	CLGRDSLEAFF
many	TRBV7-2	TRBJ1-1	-	TGTGCCAGCAGACTCACCCGGACGGCTTTCTTT	CASRLTRTAFF
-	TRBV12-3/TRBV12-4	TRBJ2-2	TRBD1	TGTGCCAGCAGGGGACAGGTGGGCGACGGGGAGCTGTTTTTT	CASRGQVGDGELFF
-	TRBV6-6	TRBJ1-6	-	TGTGCCAGCAGTCCTGCCGAGACAGACATTCCACCCCTCCACTTT	CASSPAETDIPPLHF
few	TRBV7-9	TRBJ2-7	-	TGTGCCAGCAGCCGATCCGAGAGTACGGCAGGAGCGGAGCAGTACTTC	CASSRSESTAGAEQYF
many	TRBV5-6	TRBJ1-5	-	TGTGCCAGCAGCTTGGCTTCGGGGACACCAAATCAGCCCCAGCATTTT	CASSLASGTPNQPQHF
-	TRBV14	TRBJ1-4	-	TGTGCCAGCAGCCAAGGGTATACAACTAATGAAAAACTGTTTTTT	CASSQGYTTNEKLFF
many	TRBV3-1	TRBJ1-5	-	TGTGCCAGCAGCCAGATGAGCAATCAGCCCCAGCATTTT	CASSQMSNQPQHF
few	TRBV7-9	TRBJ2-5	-	TGTGCCAGCAGCCGTCGATTAGGGCGATCAGAGACCCAGTACTTC	CASSRRLGRSETQYF
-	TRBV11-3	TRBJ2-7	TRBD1	TGTGCCAGCAGCCCCGGACAGGGGTCCAACGAGCAGTACTTC	CASSPGQGSNEQYF
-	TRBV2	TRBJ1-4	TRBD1	TGTGCCAGCACCCGGACAGGGAGAGGCGAAAAACTGTTTTTT	CASTRTGRGEKLFF
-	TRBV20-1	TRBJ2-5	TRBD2	TGCAGTGCCCCCAATTTAGCGGGGTACCAAGAGACCCAGTACTTC	CSAPNLAGYQETQYF
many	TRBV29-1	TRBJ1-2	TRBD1	TGCAGCGTTGAAGAGTCAGGGGGCTATGGCTACACCTTC	CSVEESGGYGYTF